This T cell receptor beta chain comes out of a study of early T cells in non-severe SARS-CoV-2 infection. The CDR3 has 13 residues. V was trimmed by 8 bases and J by 4 bases, leaving 9 bases between them. Germline CDR1 is MNHEY and CDR2 is SMNVEV (reference sequence). Study-level findings and limits: VDJdb-based annotation leaned toward anti-spike CD8 responses and missed private and CD4 specificities.

One entry per CDR3 protein, called by TCRdb with MiXCR from the 5' RACE reads. The table has about 35,000 distinct CDR3 sequences, about 5.5% seen once. The table lists this clonotype with many counts. The antigen is unknown. The starting material was whole blood, obtained at baseline. The sequence came from an adult who was a healthcare worker with PCR-confirmed SARS-CoV-2 infection or an uninfected control (not recorded which). The chain joins TRBV27 to TRBJ1-6; D is possibly TRBD1 (6 bases). The CDR3 DNA reads as TGTGCCAGCCGAGACAGGTATAATTCACCCCTCCACTTT. Translation gives CASRDRYNSPLHF.